A single sample is the source of the 3 T cell receptor beta chains below, sequenced in a study of glioma-infiltrating T cells. The iRepertoire nested amplicon-rescue multiplex PCR amplified TCR alpha and beta CDR3s from RNA. A single record per CDR3 protein comes from TCRdb applying MiXCR to the multiplex PCR reads. This table holds approximately 90,000 distinct CDR3 sequences, around a quarter found once. The specimen was glioma tissue, nonneoplastic brain tissue, or PBMCs (not recorded which). Receptors were obtained from a human donor with low-grade glioma or glioblastoma, undergoing nonglioma brain surgery, or in good health (not recorded which).

This chain uses TRBV6-6 with TRBJ2-2; TRBD1 agrees at 7 bases. CDR1 is MNHNY and CDR2 is SVGAGI in the germline V gene (reference sequence). The CDR3 extends over 17 amino acids. This CDR3 reads CVSSYSAFRGMVGELFF. The CDR3 coding sequence is TGTGTTAGCAGTTACTCCGCGTTCAGGGGGATGGTGGGGGAGCTGTTTTTT.

In regard to this clonotype: It may be a read error: a sequence one base away is much more abundant. The CDR3 here is CGASEGTTGRKQYF. CDR3 sequence (DNA): TGCGGTGCTAGTGAAGGGACCACCGGCCGTAAGCAGTACTTC. The chain links TRBV20-1 to TRBJ2-7; D possibly matches TRBD1 or TRBD2 (5 bases each). In germline, CDR1 is DFQATT, CDR2 SNEGSKA (reference sequence). CDR3 length: 14 amino acids.

This clonotype has just a few counts. CDR3: CASSPTRGGYTF. As DNA, the CDR3 is TGTGCCAGCAGTCCGACGAGGGGTGGCTACACCTTC. The J gene is TRBJ1-2, the V gene TRBV2; TRBD1 might be the D (5 bases). The CDR3 spans 12 residues. From germline, CDR1 is SNHLY and CDR2 FYNNEI. V shed 5 bases and J shed 7 bases, with 11 bases lying between them.